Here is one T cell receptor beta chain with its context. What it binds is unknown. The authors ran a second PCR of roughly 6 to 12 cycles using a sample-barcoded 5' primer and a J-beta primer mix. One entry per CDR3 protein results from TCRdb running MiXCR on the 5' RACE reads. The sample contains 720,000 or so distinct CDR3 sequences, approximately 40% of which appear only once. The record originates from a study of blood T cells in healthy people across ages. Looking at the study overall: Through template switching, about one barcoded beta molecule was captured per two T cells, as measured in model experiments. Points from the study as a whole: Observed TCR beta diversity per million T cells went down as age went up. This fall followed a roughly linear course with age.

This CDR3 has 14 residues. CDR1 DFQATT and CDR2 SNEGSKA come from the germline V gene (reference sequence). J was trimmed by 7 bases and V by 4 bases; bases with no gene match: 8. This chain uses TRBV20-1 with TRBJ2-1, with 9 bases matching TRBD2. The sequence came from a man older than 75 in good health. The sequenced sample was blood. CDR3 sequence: CSATAGGRRNEQFF. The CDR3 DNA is TGCAGTGCTACGGCGGGGGGGCGTCGGAATGAGCAGTTCTTC.